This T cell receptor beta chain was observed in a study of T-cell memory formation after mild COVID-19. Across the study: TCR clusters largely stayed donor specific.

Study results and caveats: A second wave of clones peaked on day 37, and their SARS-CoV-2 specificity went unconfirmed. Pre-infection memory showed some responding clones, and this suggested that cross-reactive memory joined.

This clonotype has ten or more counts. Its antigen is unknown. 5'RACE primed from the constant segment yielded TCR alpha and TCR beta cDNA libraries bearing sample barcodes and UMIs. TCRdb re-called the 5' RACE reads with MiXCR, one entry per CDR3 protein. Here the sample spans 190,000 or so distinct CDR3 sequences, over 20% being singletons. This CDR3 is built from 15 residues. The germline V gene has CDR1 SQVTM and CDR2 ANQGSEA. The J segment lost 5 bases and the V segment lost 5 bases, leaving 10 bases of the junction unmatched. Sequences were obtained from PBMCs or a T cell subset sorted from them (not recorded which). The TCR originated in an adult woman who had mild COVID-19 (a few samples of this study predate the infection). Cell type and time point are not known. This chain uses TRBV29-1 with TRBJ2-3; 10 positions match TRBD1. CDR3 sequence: CSVLPPGQGLDTQYF. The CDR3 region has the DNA TGCAGCGTTCTTCCCCCGGGACAGGGGTTAGATACGCAGTATTTT.